This T cell receptor beta chain was identified in a study of neurological immune-mediated disorders. This CDR3 has 17 residues. V lost 2 bases, J lost 1 base, and 19 bases lay in between. Germline assignment: CDR1 DFQATT and CDR2 SNEGSKA (reference sequence). Unsorted libraries used 2 million PBMCs kept at -80 degrees C. TCRdb reprocessed the 5' RACE reads via MiXCR and lists one record per CDR3 protein. The sample lists about 50,000 distinct CDR3 sequences; about 4% were seen once. This clonotype was seen at least ten times. J is TRBJ2-3 and V is TRBV20-1, with D perhaps TRBD2 (5 bases). Sequences were obtained from PBMCs. The source of this sequence is a man aged 50 or older with multiple sclerosis. The DNA of the CDR3 is TGCAGTGCTAGACCCCTCCGGGGTACAGCGCGCACAGATACGCAGTATTTT. Protein product: CSARPLRGTARTDTQYF.